Sequencing of this TCR beta chain was carried out in a study of T cell repertoires in cytomegalovirus infection. The germline gives CDR1 MDHEN, CDR2 SYDVKM. The CDR3 is 16 amino acids. The V and J ends lost 6 bases and 2 bases respectively, with 17 bases between them. Using its own MiXCR run on the reads, TCRdb lists one record per CDR3 protein. This sample has about 340,000 distinct CDR3 sequences, with under 35% found just once. The table lists this clonotype with many counts. Its antigen is unknown. The sequence derives from a human donor in good health (CMV status not recorded). Some clones in this sample may be carry-over from other donors' samples. V is TRBV28 and J is TRBJ1-5; possible D gene TRBD1, 5 bases. The sample in question was cultured PBMCs, obtained from culture after CMV antigen stimulation. The CDR3 DNA follows: TGTGCCAGCAGCTTCCATGGGGCGCGAGGCAATCAGCCCCAGCATTTT. This sequence encodes CASSFHGARGNQPQHF.